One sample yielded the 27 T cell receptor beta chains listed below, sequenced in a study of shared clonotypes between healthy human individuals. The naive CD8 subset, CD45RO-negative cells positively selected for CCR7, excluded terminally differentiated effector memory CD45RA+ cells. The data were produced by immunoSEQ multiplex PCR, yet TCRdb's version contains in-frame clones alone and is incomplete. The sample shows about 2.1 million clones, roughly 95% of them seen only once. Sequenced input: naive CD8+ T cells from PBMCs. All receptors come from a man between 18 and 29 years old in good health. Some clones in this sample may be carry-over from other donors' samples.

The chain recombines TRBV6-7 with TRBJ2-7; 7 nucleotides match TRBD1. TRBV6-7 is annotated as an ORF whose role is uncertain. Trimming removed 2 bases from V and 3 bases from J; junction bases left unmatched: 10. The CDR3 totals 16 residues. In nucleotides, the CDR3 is TGTGCCAGCAGTTACCCTACAGGGGTGTACCGCTACGAGCAGTACTTC. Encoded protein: CASSYPTGVYRYEQYF.

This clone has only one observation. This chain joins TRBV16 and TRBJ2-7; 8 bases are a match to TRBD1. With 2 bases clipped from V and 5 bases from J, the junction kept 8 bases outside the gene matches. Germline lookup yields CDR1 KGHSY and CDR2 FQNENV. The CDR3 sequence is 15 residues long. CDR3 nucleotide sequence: TGTGCCAGCAGCCAAAGCGGACAGGGACTGGACGAGCAGTACTTC. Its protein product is CASSQSGQGLDEQYF.

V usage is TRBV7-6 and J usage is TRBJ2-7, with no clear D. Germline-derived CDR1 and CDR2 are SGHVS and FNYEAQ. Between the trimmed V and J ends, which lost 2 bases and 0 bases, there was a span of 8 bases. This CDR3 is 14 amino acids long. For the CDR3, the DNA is TGTGCCAGCAGCTTATCTGTTAGCTCCTACGAGCAGTACTTC. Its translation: CASSLSVSSYEQYF.

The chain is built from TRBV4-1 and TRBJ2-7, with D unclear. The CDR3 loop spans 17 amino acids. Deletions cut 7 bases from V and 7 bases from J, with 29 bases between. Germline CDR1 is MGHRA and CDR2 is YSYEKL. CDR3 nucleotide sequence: TGCGCCAGCACAAGGAGCCAGACGCAAACCTCTCTGGGGGAGCAGTACTTC. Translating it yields CASTRSQTQTSLGEQYF.

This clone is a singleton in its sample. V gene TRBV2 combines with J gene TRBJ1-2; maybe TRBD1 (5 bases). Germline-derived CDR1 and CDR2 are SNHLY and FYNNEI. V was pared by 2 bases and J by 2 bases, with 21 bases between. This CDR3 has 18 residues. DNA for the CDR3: TGTGCCAGCAGTGAACCTCACGAATTGGGGGGAGCGAACTATGGCTACACCTTC. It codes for CASSEPHELGGANYGYTF.

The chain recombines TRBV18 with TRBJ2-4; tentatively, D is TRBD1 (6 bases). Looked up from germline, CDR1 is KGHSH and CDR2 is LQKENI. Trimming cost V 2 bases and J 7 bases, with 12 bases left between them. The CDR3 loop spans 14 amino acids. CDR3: CASSPFPRGNIQYF. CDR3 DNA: TGTGCCAGCTCACCATTCCCCAGGGGTAACATTCAGTACTTC.

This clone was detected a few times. The CDR3 DNA is TGTGCCAGCAGTGGACGTTACGGGGACAGCACTGAAGCTTTCTTT. Translation gives CASSGRYGDSTEAFF. The chain employs TRBV2 and TRBJ1-1, with 7 bases aligning to TRBD1. The CDR3 is made up of 15 amino acids. Unmatched junction bases numbered 9, after V lost 4 bases and J lost 4 bases. Germline CDR1 reads SNHLY; CDR2 reads FYNNEI.

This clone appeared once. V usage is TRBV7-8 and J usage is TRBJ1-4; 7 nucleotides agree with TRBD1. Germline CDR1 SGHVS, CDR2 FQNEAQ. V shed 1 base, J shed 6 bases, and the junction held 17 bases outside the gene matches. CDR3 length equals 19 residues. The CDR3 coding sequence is TGTGCCAGCAGCTTAGAGGCAGGGGGTTACTCCATAAGAGATGAAAAACTGTTTTTT. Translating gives CASSLEAGGYSIRDEKLFF.

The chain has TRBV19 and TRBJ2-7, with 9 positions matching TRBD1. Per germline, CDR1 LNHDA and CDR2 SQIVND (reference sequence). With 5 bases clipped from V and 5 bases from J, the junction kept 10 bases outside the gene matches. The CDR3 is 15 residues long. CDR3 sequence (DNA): TGTGCCAGTAGTTTCTACAGGGGGCTAGAAGACGAGCAGTACTTC. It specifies CASSFYRGLEDEQYF.

This CDR3 reads CASSSQKPRRQGVRYEQYF. The CDR3 DNA reads as TGTGCCAGCAGCTCCCAAAAACCTAGGAGACAGGGTGTGCGCTACGAGCAGTACTTC. This sequence joins TRBV13 and TRBJ2-7, with 7 bases that match TRBD1. Germline CDR1 PRHDT, CDR2 FYEKMQ (reference sequence). The J segment lost 3 bases and the V segment lost 4 bases, leaving 21 bases of the junction unmatched. The CDR3 is 19 amino acids.

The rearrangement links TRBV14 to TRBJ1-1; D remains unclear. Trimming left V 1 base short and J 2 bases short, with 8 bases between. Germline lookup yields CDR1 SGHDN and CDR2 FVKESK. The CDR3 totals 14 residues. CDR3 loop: CASSQGWGNTEAFF. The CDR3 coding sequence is TGTGCCAGCAGCCAAGGATGGGGTAACACTGAAGCTTTCTTT.

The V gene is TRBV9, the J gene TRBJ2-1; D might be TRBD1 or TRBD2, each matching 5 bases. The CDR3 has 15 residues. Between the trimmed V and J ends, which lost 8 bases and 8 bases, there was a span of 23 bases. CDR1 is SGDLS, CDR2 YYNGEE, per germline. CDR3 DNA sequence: TGTGCCAGTGGCGGGTCGGGCAGGGCTGGGGATGAGCAGTTCTTC. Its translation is CASGGSGRAGDEQFF. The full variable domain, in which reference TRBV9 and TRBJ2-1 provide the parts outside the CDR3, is DSGVTQTPKHLITATGQRVTLRCSPRSGDLSVYWYQQSLDQGLQFLIQYYNGEERAKGNILERFSAQQFPDLHSELNLSSLELGDSALYFCASGGSGRAGDEQFFGPGTRLTVL.

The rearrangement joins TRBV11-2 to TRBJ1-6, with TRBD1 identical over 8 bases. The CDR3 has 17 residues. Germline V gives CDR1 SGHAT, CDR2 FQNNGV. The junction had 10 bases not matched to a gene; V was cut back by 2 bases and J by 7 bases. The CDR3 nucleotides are TGTGCCAGCAGCTTAAGGTTCGGGACAGGAGGAAATTCACCCCTCCACTTT. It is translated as CASSLRFGTGGNSPLHF.

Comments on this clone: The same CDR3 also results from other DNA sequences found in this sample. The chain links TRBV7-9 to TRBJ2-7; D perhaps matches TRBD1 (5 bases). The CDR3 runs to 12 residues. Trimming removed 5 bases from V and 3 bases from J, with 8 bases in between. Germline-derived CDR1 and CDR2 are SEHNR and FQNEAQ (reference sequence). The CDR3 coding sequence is TGTGCCAGCAGCCATGACAGCTACGAGCAGTACTTC. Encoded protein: CASSHDSYEQYF. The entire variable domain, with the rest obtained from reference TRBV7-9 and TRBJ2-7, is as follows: DTGVSQNPRHKITKRGQNVTFRCDPISEHNRLYWYRQTLGQGPEFLTYFQNEAQLEKSRLLSDRFSAERPKGSFSTLEIQRTEQGDSAMYLCASSHDSYEQYFGPGTRLTVT.

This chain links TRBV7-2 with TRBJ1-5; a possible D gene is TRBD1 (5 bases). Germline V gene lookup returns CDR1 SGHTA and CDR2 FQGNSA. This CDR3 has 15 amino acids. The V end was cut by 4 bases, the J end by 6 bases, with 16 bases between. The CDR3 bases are TGTGCCAGCAGCTCGCGCAGGGCGGGCGGTCAGCCCCAGCATTTT. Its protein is CASSSRRAGGQPQHF.

The CDR3 region is CATAFSGANVLTF. The CDR3 coding sequence is TGTGCCACCGCCTTCTCTGGGGCCAACGTCCTGACTTTC. The chain carries TRBV6-5 and TRBJ2-6; no clear D. Trimming took 10 bases from V and 0 from J, leaving 7 bases between them. This CDR3 has 13 residues. Germline-derived CDR1 and CDR2 are MNHEY and SVGAGI.

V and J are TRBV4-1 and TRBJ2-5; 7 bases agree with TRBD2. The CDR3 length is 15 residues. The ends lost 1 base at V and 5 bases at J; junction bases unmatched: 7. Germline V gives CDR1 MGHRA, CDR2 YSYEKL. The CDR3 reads CASSQVGGEGETQYF. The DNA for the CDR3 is TGCGCCAGCAGCCAAGTTGGCGGGGAGGGGGAGACCCAGTACTTC.

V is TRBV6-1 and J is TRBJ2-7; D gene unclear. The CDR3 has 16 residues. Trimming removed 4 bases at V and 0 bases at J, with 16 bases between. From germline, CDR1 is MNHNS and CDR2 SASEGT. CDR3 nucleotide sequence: TGTGCCAGCAGTGCGTGGGCAGACGCGAGCTCCTACGAGCAGTACTTC. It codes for CASSAWADASSYEQYF.

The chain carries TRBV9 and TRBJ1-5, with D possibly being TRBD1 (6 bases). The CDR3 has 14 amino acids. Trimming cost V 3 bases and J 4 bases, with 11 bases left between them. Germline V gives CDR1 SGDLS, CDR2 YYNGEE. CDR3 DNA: TGTGCCAGCAGCGAGGACAGAGTAAATCAGCCCCAGCATTTT. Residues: CASSEDRVNQPQHF.

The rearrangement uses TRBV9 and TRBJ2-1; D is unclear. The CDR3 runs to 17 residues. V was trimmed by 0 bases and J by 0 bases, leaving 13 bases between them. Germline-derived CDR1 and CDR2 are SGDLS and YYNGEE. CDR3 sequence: CASSVEAGLSSYNEQFF. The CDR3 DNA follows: TGTGCCAGCAGCGTAGAGGCAGGTTTGAGCTCCTACAATGAGCAGTTCTTC.

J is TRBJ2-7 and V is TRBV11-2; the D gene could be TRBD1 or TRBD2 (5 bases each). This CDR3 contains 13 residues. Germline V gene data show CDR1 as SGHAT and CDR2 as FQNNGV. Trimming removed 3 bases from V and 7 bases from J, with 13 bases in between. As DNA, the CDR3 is TGTGCCAGCAGCTTCGGGGCACTTACGGAGCAGTACTTC. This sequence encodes CASSFGALTEQYF. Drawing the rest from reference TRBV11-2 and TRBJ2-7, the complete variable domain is EAGVAQSPRYKIIEKRQSVAFWCNPISGHATLYWYQQILGQGPKLLIQFQNNGVVDDSQLPKDRFSAERLKGVDSTLKIQPAKLEDSAVYLCASSFGALTEQYFGPGTRLTVT.

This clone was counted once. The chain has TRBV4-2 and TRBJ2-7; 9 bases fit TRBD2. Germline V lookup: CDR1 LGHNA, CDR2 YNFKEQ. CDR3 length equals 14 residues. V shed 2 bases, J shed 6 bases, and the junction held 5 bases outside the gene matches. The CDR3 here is CASSQRLAVLEQYF. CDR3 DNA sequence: TGTGCCAGCAGCCAACGACTAGCGGTCCTCGAGCAGTACTTC.

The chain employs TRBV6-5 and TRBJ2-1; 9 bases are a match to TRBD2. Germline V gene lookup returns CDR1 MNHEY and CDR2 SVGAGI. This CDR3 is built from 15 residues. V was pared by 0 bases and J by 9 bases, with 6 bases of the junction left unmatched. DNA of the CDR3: TGTGCCAGCAGTTACTCCCTAGCGGGATACGGTGAGCAGTTCTTC. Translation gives CASSYSLAGYGEQFF.

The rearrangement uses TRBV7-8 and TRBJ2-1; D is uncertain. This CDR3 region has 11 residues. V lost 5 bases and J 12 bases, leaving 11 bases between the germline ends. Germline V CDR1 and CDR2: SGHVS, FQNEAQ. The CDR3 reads CASSQTQLQFF. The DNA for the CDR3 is TGTGCCAGCAGCCAAACACAATTGCAGTTCTTC.

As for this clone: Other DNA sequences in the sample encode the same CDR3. The CDR3 DNA follows: TGTGCCAGTAGTATTGACCCAGGAGACGAGCAGTACTTC. Amino acids: CASSIDPGDEQYF. The rearrangement uses TRBV19 and TRBJ2-7; D unresolved. The V end was cut by 3 bases, the J end by 5 bases, with 11 bases between. The CDR3 length is 13 residues. The germline CDR1 and CDR2 sequences are LNHDA and SQIVND (reference sequence).

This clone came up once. Written as DNA, the CDR3 is TGTGCCAGCAGCTCCCTTCGTGAGACTGGAAACACCATATATTTT. Translating it yields CASSSLRETGNTIYF. The chain is built from TRBV13 and TRBJ1-3; D is undetermined. The length of the CDR3 is 15 residues. V was shortened by 4 bases and J by 2 bases, with 12 bases between the two germline ends. Germline values: CDR1 PRHDT, CDR2 FYEKMQ (reference sequence).

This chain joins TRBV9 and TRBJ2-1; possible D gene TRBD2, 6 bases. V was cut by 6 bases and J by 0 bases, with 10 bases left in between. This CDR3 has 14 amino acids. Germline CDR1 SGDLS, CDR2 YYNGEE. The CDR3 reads CASTGDSSYNEQFF. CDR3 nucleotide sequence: TGTGCCAGCACGGGGGATAGCTCCTACAATGAGCAGTTCTTC. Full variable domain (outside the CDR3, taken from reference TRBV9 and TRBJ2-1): DSGVTQTPKHLITATGQRVTLRCSPRSGDLSVYWYQQSLDQGLQFLIQYYNGEERAKGNILERFSAQQFPDLHSELNLSSLELGDSALYFCASTGDSSYNEQFFGPGTRLTVL.